This entry features one TCR beta chain sequence. This entry belongs to a study of cytomegalovirus exposure and HLA in healthy donors. V trimming: 3 bases; J trimming: 4 bases; junction bases outside the gene matches: 6. Germline CDR1 LNHDA, CDR2 SQIVND (reference sequence). The CDR3 sequence is 14 residues long. The repertoire was sequenced with immunoSEQ multiplex PCR; TCRdb's copy has only in-frame clones and lacks some. The sample yields more than 50,000 clones, about 93% seen once. This TCR came from a man between 18 and 35 years old in good health and CMV-seronegative. The sequenced material came from PBMCs. The chain recombines TRBV19 with TRBJ2-7, with TRBD1 matching over 7 bases. CDR3 coding DNA: TGTGCCAGTAGTATGGACAGGAGCAGTTACGAGCAGTACTTC. Amino acid sequence: CASSMDRSSYEQYF. The full variable domain, its missing parts supplied by reference TRBV19 and TRBJ2-7, is DGGITQSPKYLFRKEGQNVTLSCEQNLNHDAMYWYRQDPGQGLRLIYYSQIVNDFQKGDIAEGYSVSREKKESFPLTVTSAQKNPTAFYLCASSMDRSSYEQYFGPGTRLTVT.